The next 21 T cell receptor beta chains were all read from a single sample in a study of T cells in Graves' hyperthyroidism and ophthalmopathy. Amplification yielded TCR beta CDR3 regions, with RNA transcripts as the source. TCR CDR3 underwent first-round RT-PCR with the HTBI primer set. Using its own MiXCR run on the multiplex PCR reads, TCRdb lists one record per CDR3 protein. The table includes some 620,000 distinct CDR3 sequences, roughly 15% detected once. The sample comprised blood. Every receptor here comes from a woman younger than 45 with Graves' hyperthyroidism.

This clonotype was counted ten times or more. CDR3 sequence (DNA): TGTGCCAGCAGCTTAAACAGGGGTGGCACTGAAGCTTTCTTT. It codes for CASSLNRGGTEAFF. The chain recombines TRBV11-2 with TRBJ1-1; TRBD1 matches at 7 bases. The junction had 4 bases not matched to a gene; V was cut back by 2 bases and J by 4 bases. This CDR3 is built from 14 residues. CDR1 and CDR2 from the germline V gene are SGHAT and FQNNGV. Variable domain in full (rest from reference TRBV11-2 and TRBJ1-1): EAGVAQSPRYKIIEKRQSVAFWCNPISGHATLYWYQQILGQGPKLLIQFQNNGVVDDSQLPKDRFSAERLKGVDSTLKIQPAKLEDSAVYLCASSLNRGGTEAFFGQGTRLTVV.

The J gene is TRBJ2-7, the V gene TRBV6-5, with 7 bases identical to TRBD2. The trim removed 0 bases at V and 1 base at J, leaving 6 bases unmatched. CDR3 length equals 16 residues. Germline lookup yields CDR1 MNHEY and CDR2 SVGAGI. The CDR3 coding sequence is TGTGCCAGCAGTTACTCGGTGGTAGCGGGTTCCTACGAGCAGTACTTC. Translated, it gives CASSYSVVAGSYEQYF.

This clonotype was seen repeatedly, ten times or more. This chain links TRBV11-3 with TRBJ2-3; tentative D call: TRBD2 (6 bases). Germline CDR1 reads SGHNT; CDR2 reads YENEEA. The CDR3 consists of 17 residues. Between the trimmed V and J ends, which lost 4 bases and 0 bases, there was a span of 17 bases. CDR3 coding DNA: TGTGCCAGCAGCTCTCTAAAACTAGCCACTAGCACAGATACGCAGTATTTT. Its translation is CASSSLKLATSTDTQYF.

This clonotype was seen a handful of times. This rearrangement joins TRBV6-1 to TRBJ2-7; D could derive from TRBD1 or TRBD2 (5 bases each). The CDR3 covers 13 residues. The V end lost 6 bases, the J end lost 3 bases, and 12 bases lay between the germline ends. The germline CDR1 and CDR2 sequences are MNHNS and SASEGT. The CDR3 is CASSGDERYEQYF. Written as DNA, the CDR3 is TGTGCCAGCAGCGGGGACGAGCGCTACGAGCAGTACTTC.

There are many counts of this clonotype. This chain joins TRBV6-5 and TRBJ2-1; a weak D match, TRBD2 (7 bases). CDR1 and CDR2 (germline): MNHEY, SVGAGI. The CDR3 sequence is 15 residues long. Trimming pared 5 bases from V and 5 bases from J, leaving 16 bases between. CDR3 sequence: CASSRGGALHNEQFF. In DNA form, the CDR3 reads TGTGCCAGCAGTCGAGGGGGGGCTCTCCACAATGAGCAGTTCTTC.

The chain joins TRBV6-1 to TRBJ2-1; no firm D call. The CDR3 is 13 residues long. CDR1 is MNHNS, CDR2 SASEGT, per germline. V lost 2 bases and J 9 bases, leaving 11 bases between the germline ends. In nucleotides, the CDR3 is TGTGCCAGCAGTGAACCCCCGACGGGTGAGCAGTTCTTC. Encoded protein: CASSEPPTGEQFF.

The J gene is TRBJ2-7, the V gene TRBV11-2, with 8 bases matching TRBD1. The CDR3 runs 17 residues. CDR1 and CDR2 from the germline V gene are SGHAT and FQNNGV. Trimming removed 0 bases from V and 4 bases from J; junction bases left unmatched: 11. CDR3: CASSLELLQGERYEQYF. The CDR3 DNA reads TGTGCCAGCAGCTTAGAACTCTTACAGGGGGAGCGATACGAGCAGTACTTC.

This chain joins TRBV24-1 and TRBJ2-4, with no clear D. The length of the CDR3 is 17 residues. Germline V gene sequence: CDR1 KGHDR, CDR2 SFDVKD. V was cut by 8 bases and J by 0 bases, with 19 bases left in between. The chain's CDR3 is CATKPGFQNSAKNIQYF. The DNA of the CDR3 is TGTGCCACCAAACCAGGATTCCAAAATTCAGCCAAAAACATTCAGTACTTC.

A word on this clonotype: At one of its ends the junction is not consistent with the germline gene, which may arise from a read error. The chain has TRBV7-7 and TRBJ2-1; 7 nucleotides align to TRBD2. The CDR3 runs 15 residues. Germline-derived CDR1 and CDR2 are SSHAT and FNYEAQ (reference sequence). The chain's CDR3 is CASSLARGGSHEQFF. The CDR3 region has the DNA TGTGCTAGCAGCTTAGCGAGGGGAGGGAGTCATGAGCAGTTCTTC. Full variable domain (missing parts from reference TRBV7-7 and TRBJ2-1): GAGVSQSPRYKVTKRGQDVTLRCDPISSHATLYWYQQALGQGPEFLTYFNYEAQPDKSGLPSDRFSAERPEGSISTLTIQRTEQRDSAMYRCASSLARGGSHEQFFGPGTRLTVL.

There are many counts of this clonotype. The CDR3 region has the DNA TGTGCCAGCGAGGAAGGGGTAGGGAGCAATCAGCCCCAGCATTTT. Its protein is CASEEGVGSNQPQHF. This chain uses TRBV2 with TRBJ1-5; D is perhaps TRBD1 (5 bases). The germline gives CDR1 SNHLY, CDR2 FYNNEI. The CDR3 consists of 15 residues. V was clipped by 8 bases and J by 1 base, with 15 bases between them.

This clonotype was detected a few times. The chain recombines TRBV20-1 with TRBJ2-3, with D tentatively TRBD1 (6 bases). Trimming shortened V by 3 bases and J by 2 bases, and 12 bases separated the two germline ends. The CDR3 loop spans 14 amino acids. Germline V gene data show CDR1 as DFQATT and CDR2 as SNEGSKA (reference sequence). For the CDR3, the DNA is TGCAGTGCTAGTGCACAGGGAAACACAGATACGCAGTATTTT. It translates to CSASAQGNTDTQYF.

At least ten counts were recorded for this clonotype. The chain combines TRBV18 with TRBJ1-1; D is unclear. Germline loops: CDR1 KGHSH, CDR2 LQKENI. The CDR3 is 13 amino acids. Trimming removed 3 bases from V and 5 bases from J, with 10 bases in between. CDR3 region: CASSPSDGTEAFF. DNA for the CDR3: TGTGCCAGCTCACCGTCGGATGGTACTGAAGCTTTCTTT.

This clonotype was seen a few times. A junction boundary mismatches the germline segment, possibly from a read error. The chain is built from TRBV7-2 and TRBJ2-3, with D perhaps matching TRBD1 (5 bases). Germline CDR1 and CDR2: SGHTA and FQGNSA. This CDR3 has 14 residues. This chain's CDR3 is CASSLRLVTGTQYF. The CDR3 DNA follows: TGTGCCAGCAGCCTCCGACTGGTCACAGGTACGCAGTATTTT.

The rearrangement uses TRBV5-1 and TRBJ1-5; 8 positions match TRBD1. CDR1 is SGHRS, CDR2 YFSETQ, per germline. The V gene end was trimmed by 0 bases and the J gene end by 6 bases; junction bases not matched to a gene: 8. This CDR3 contains 16 residues. CDR3 nucleotides: TGCGCCAGCAGCTTGGCGGCAGGGGGCCACGGTCAGCCCCAGCATTTT. Protein product: CASSLAAGGHGQPQHF.

The chain has TRBV30 and TRBJ1-6; 8 bases agree with TRBD1. The CDR3 length is 14 residues. Germline CDR1 and CDR2: GTSNPN and SVGIG (reference sequence). J was trimmed by 10 bases and V by 1 base; bases with no gene match: 6. The CDR3 sequence is CAWSDGQGSSPLHF. CDR3 DNA: TGTGCCTGGAGTGATGGACAGGGATCCTCACCCCTCCACTTT.

This clonotype was seen ten or more times. This chain connects TRBV30 to TRBJ2-3; D is undetermined. CDR1 GTSNPN and CDR2 SVGIG come from the germline V gene (reference sequence). The germline V and J ends were trimmed by 1 base and 3 bases, with 5 bases remaining between them. This CDR3 contains 12 residues. The CDR3 DNA is TGTGCCTGGAGTGCGGAAACAGATACGCAGTATTTT. Translation: CAWSAETDTQYF.

This clonotype appeared once. The genes are TRBV4-1 and TRBJ2-7; TRBD1 matches 8 bases. CDR3 length: 16 amino acids. The germline V gene encodes CDR1 MGHRA and CDR2 YSYEKL. With 0 bases clipped from V and 2 bases from J, the junction kept 6 bases outside the gene matches. The CDR3 DNA reads TGCGCCAGCAGCCAAGATTCAGGGGGCGCCGCCTACGAGCAGTACTTC. Its translation is CASSQDSGGAAYEQYF.

This clonotype was found a few times. This sequence joins TRBV15 and TRBJ1-2; no clear D. The ends were cut back, 0 bases at V and 7 bases at J, with 6 bases in the middle. Germline V lookup: CDR1 LNHNV, CDR2 YYDKDF (reference sequence). The CDR3 contains 12 residues. The CDR3 DNA follows: TGTGCCACCAGCAGAGATCGAGGTGGCTACACCTTC. It yields the protein CATSRDRGGYTF.

This clonotype was detected only a few times. The V call is TRBV9, the J call TRBJ1-1; TRBD1 aligns across 11 bases. CDR1 SGDLS and CDR2 YYNGEE come from the germline V gene. J lost 4 bases, V lost 6 bases, and 2 bases had no gene match. This CDR3 has 13 residues. CDR3: CASTGQGATEAFF. Written as DNA, the CDR3 is TGTGCCAGCACCGGACAGGGGGCCACTGAAGCTTTCTTT.

Worth noting for this clonotype: A read error may account for a junction end that differs from germline. The rearrangement uses TRBV6-1 and TRBJ1-1; TRBD1 matches at 9 bases. The CDR3 contains 14 residues. From germline, CDR1 is MNHNS and CDR2 SASEGT. CDR3: CACRPDRGNTEAFF. The DNA for the CDR3 is TGTGCCTGCAGGCCGGACAGGGGGAACACTGAAGCTTTCTTT.

The chain recombines TRBV18 with TRBJ2-7, with D maybe TRBD2 (6 bases). V gave up 3 bases and J gave up 1 base, with 10 bases separating them. Germline V lookup: CDR1 KGHSH, CDR2 LQKENI. The CDR3 is made up of 14 amino acids. The CDR3 DNA follows: TGTGCCAGCTCACCTCAAGGGACTTCCTACGAGCAGTACTTC. Its translation: CASSPQGTSYEQYF.